The table lists the clone carrying this T cell receptor (beta chain) with a few counts. Its matching antigen is unknown. The data originate from a study of identical twins. Study-level points and caveats: A lower insertion count was a feature of abundant cord blood beta clonotypes, with no such feature in memory repertoires.

The CDR3 loop spans 12 amino acids. The ends were cut back, 9 bases at V and 4 bases at J, with 9 bases in the middle. CDR1 and CDR2 (germline): KGHDR, SFDVKD. Via MiXCR, TCRdb re-called the 5' RACE reads, giving one row per CDR3 protein. Of about 260,000 distinct CDR3 sequences listed, about 7.3% are singletons. The same specimen was also included in a second study, on yellow fever vaccine responses in identical twins.

This sequence was found in a woman between 18 and 30 years old in good health. The sequencing sample was made of memory (CD45RO+) T cells sorted from blood. The chain uses TRBV24-1 and TRBJ1-5; D uncertain. In DNA form, the CDR3 reads TGTGCCACCCAGGACGGGAATCAGCCCCAGCATTTT. Translating it yields CATQDGNQPQHF.